The 20 T cell receptor beta chains given below trace back to one sample, sequenced in a study of blood T cell repertoires in COVID-19. TCRdb's copy holds only in-frame clones and misses some; the assay was immunoSEQ multiplex PCR. The sample includes about 80,000 clones, 70% to 90% of them seen just once. Specimen: peripheral blood. The receptors stem from an elderly woman with acute or convalescent COVID-19.

This clone was recorded only once. V and J are TRBV12-5 and TRBJ1-1, with D possibly being TRBD1 (5 bases). The V gene's germline CDR1 is LGHNT and CDR2 FRNRAP. This CDR3 is built from 16 residues. Trimming cost V 0 bases and J 4 bases, with 15 bases left between them. The CDR3 DNA follows: TGTGCTAGTGGTTTGGTAGGGAGCCCGGGGGGCACTGAAGCTTTCTTT. Amino acid sequence: CASGLVGSPGGTEAFF. The full variable domain, in which reference TRBV12-5 and TRBJ1-1 provide the parts outside the CDR3, is DARVTQTPRHKVTEMGQEVTMRCQPILGHNTVFWYRQTMMQGLELLAYFRNRAPLDDSGMPKDRFSAEMPDATLATLKIQPSEPRDSAVYFCASGLVGSPGGTEAFFGQGTRLTVV.

This rearrangement joins TRBV7-2 to TRBJ2-7; D is unresolved. The CDR3 is 14 residues long. Looked up from germline, CDR1 is SGHTA and CDR2 is FQGNSA. V lost 8 bases and J lost 6, with 20 bases in between. Written as DNA, the CDR3 is TGTGCCAGCCAAAAAGGTCGGGTTCCGGTCGAGCAGTACTTC. Its protein product is CASQKGRVPVEQYF.

J is TRBJ2-1 and V is TRBV7-9, with 12 nucleotides matching TRBD2. Germline V CDR1 and CDR2: SEHNR, FQNEAQ (reference sequence). This CDR3 region has 16 residues. With V trimmed by 5 bases and J by 5 bases, 7 bases remained unmatched. Written as DNA, the CDR3 is TGTGCCAGCAGCGGAGTCCTAGCGGGAGGGGACAATGAGCAGTTCTTC. Protein product: CASSGVLAGGDNEQFF. The full variable domain, with the rest looked up from reference TRBV7-9 and TRBJ2-1, is DTGVSQNPRHKITKRGQNVTFRCDPISEHNRLYWYRQTLGQGPEFLTYFQNEAQLEKSRLLSDRFSAERPKGSFSTLEIQRTEQGDSAMYLCASSGVLAGGDNEQFFGPGTRLTVL.

The V gene is TRBV7-3, the J gene TRBJ2-3, with 9 nucleotides matching TRBD1. This CDR3 contains 15 residues. The germline gives CDR1 SGHTA, CDR2 FQGTGA. V gave up 5 bases and J gave up 2 bases; unmatched junction bases: 5. In nucleotides, the CDR3 is TGTGCCAGCAGCCTCGGGACAGGGCTCACAGATACGCAGTATTTT. Translating it yields CASSLGTGLTDTQYF.

The chain recombines TRBV7-9 with TRBJ1-2; 8 positions match TRBD1. The junction had 5 bases not matched to a gene; V was cut back by 0 bases and J by 8 bases. Germline V gene sequence: CDR1 SEHNR, CDR2 FQNEAQ (reference sequence). The CDR3 spans 14 residues. CDR3 sequence (DNA): TGTGCCAGCAGCTTAGCGGACAGGGTGGGAGGCTACACCTTC. Translation: CASSLADRVGGYTF.

The V gene is TRBV5-1, the J gene TRBJ1-1; D gene unclear. V was clipped by 4 bases and J by 1 base, with 8 bases between them. Germline V CDR1 and CDR2: SGHRS, YFSETQ. This CDR3 region has 13 residues. In nucleotides, the CDR3 is TGCGCCAGCAGCCGAACACCGAACACTGAAGCTTTCTTT. This translates into CASSRTPNTEAFF.

The chain carries TRBV10-3 and TRBJ1-6; 8 bases are a match to TRBD1. The germline V gene encodes CDR1 ENHRY and CDR2 SYGVKD. The CDR3 is 15 residues long. With 1 base clipped from V and 10 bases from J, the junction kept 6 bases outside the gene matches. CDR3 nucleotides: TGTGCCATCAGTGAGTTAACAGGGGGTTTATCACCCCTCCACTTT. As protein: CAISELTGGLSPLHF.

This chain links TRBV3-1 (or the pseudogene TRBV3-2) with TRBJ2-1; a weak D match, TRBD1 (5 bases). V lost 2 bases, J lost 7 bases, and 9 bases lay in between. From germline, CDR1 is LGHDT and CDR2 YNNKEL (reference sequence). This CDR3 has 13 amino acids. The CDR3 loop reads CASSQRGRNEQFF. The CDR3 DNA reads as TGTGCCAGCAGCCAAAGGGGCAGGAATGAGCAGTTCTTC.

This clone was seen more than once but under ten times. J is TRBJ2-1 and V is TRBV7-6; 7 nucleotides align to TRBD2. Trimming cost V 2 bases and J 9 bases; bases outside gene matches: 13. Germline V gene data show CDR1 as SGHVS and CDR2 as FNYEAQ. The CDR3 covers 16 residues. The CDR3 protein is CASSLKGAGRTGEQFF. As DNA, the CDR3 is TGTGCCAGCAGCTTAAAAGGAGCGGGGCGGACCGGTGAGCAGTTCTTC.

V is TRBV5-1 and J is TRBJ2-1; the D gene is possibly TRBD1 (5 bases). Trimming pared 0 bases from V and 1 base from J, leaving 17 bases between. Looked up from germline, CDR1 is SGHRS and CDR2 is YFSETQ. The CDR3 is 18 residues long. CDR3 coding DNA: TGCGCCAGCAGCTTGGTTGAGACAGCCTTCCTATCCTACAATGAGCAGTTCTTC. Translation: CASSLVETAFLSYNEQFF.

The chain links TRBV20-1 to TRBJ1-2, with D hard to call. The V gene lost 0 bases and the J gene lost 6 bases, with 5 bases spanning the gap. The CDR3 covers 11 residues. The germline CDR1 and CDR2 sequences are DFQATT and SNEGSKA (reference sequence). The CDR3 is CSARDFNGYTF. As DNA, the CDR3 is TGCAGTGCTAGAGATTTCAATGGCTACACCTTC.

This clone was found once. The rearrangement joins TRBV30 to TRBJ2-7; D may be TRBD1 (5 bases). V shed 2 bases and J shed 1 base, with 12 bases lying between them. CDR1 is GTSNPN and CDR2 is SVGIG in the germline V gene (reference sequence). CDR3 length equals 14 residues. The CDR3 region is CAWSHRLTSYEQYF. The CDR3 coding sequence is TGTGCCTGGAGTCACAGGTTAACTTCCTACGAGCAGTACTTC. The variable domain in full, with the rest retrieved from reference TRBV30 and TRBJ2-7, is SQTIHQWPATLVQPVGSPLSLECTVEGTSNPNLYWYRQAAGRGLQLLFYSVGIGQISSEVPQNLSASRPQDRQFILSSKKLLLSDSGFYLCAWSHRLTSYEQYFGPGTRLTVT.

The J gene is TRBJ2-1, the V gene TRBV20-1, with D perhaps TRBD2 (5 bases). This CDR3 region has 11 residues. Looked up from germline, CDR1 is DFQATT and CDR2 is SNEGSKA (reference sequence). V dropped 3 bases and J dropped 8 bases, with 8 bases sitting between them. Written as DNA, the CDR3 is TGCAGTGCTAGCGGGGTTGATGAGCAGTTCTTC. This sequence encodes CSASGVDEQFF.

This chain joins TRBV29-1 and TRBJ1-3; D not resolved. Per the germline V gene, CDR1 is SQVTM and CDR2 is ANQGSEA. Trimming stripped 0 bases from V and 0 bases from J, with 12 bases between. The CDR3 contains 16 residues. The CDR3 reads CSVEEYRGYSGNTIYF. The CDR3 nucleotides are TGCAGCGTTGAAGAGTACCGGGGATACTCTGGAAACACCATATATTTT.

The rearrangement links TRBV30 to TRBJ2-4, with unresolved D. With 1 base removed from V and 2 bases from J, the gap between germline ends came to 15 bases. Looked up from germline, CDR1 is GTSNPN and CDR2 is SVGIG (reference sequence). The CDR3 spans 16 residues. The CDR3 here is CAWSGWASGPKNIQYF. The CDR3 DNA is TGTGCCTGGAGTGGTTGGGCCTCCGGCCCCAAAAACATTCAGTACTTC.

This chain joins TRBV18 and TRBJ2-6, with 11 bases fitting TRBD2. This CDR3 contains 17 residues. With 4 bases clipped from V and 0 bases from J, the junction kept 2 bases outside the gene matches. Germline lookup yields CDR1 KGHSH and CDR2 LQKENI. The CDR3 sequence is CASSRTSGSSGANVLTF. The CDR3 DNA reads TGTGCCAGCTCACGCACTAGCGGGAGCTCTGGGGCCAACGTCCTGACTTTC.

This clone was observed once. The CDR3 sequence: CASDRTGEQETQYF. CDR3 sequence (DNA): TGTGCCAGCGATCGGACAGGGGAACAAGAGACCCAGTACTTC. The rearrangement joins TRBV27 to TRBJ2-5; the match to TRBD1 covers 9 bases. CDR1 is MNHEY, CDR2 SMNVEV, per germline (reference sequence). This CDR3 region has 14 residues. V was pared by 8 bases and J by 2 bases, with 6 bases of the junction left unmatched.

The chain is built from TRBV27 and TRBJ2-7; 7 bases line up with TRBD2. Germline CDR1 MNHEY, CDR2 SMNVEV (reference sequence). J gave up 4 bases and V 2 bases, and 5 bases lay outside the gene matches. The CDR3 covers 14 residues. The CDR3, as DNA: TGTGCCAGCAGTTTAAAGGGGCGGGAGTACGAGCAGTACTTC. Its translation is CASSLKGREYEQYF.

The chain links TRBV19 to TRBJ2-7; 7 nucleotides agree with TRBD2. The CDR3 spans 16 residues. J gave up 5 bases and V 0 bases, and 10 bases lay outside the gene matches. CDR1 is LNHDA and CDR2 is SQIVND in the germline V gene (reference sequence). The CDR3 protein is CASSIEGTRERNEQYF. Here the CDR3 DNA reads TGTGCCAGTAGTATAGAGGGTACGCGGGAGCGCAACGAGCAGTACTTC.

The rearrangement joins TRBV19 to TRBJ2-6; D not resolved. V lost 3 bases and J 0 bases, leaving 9 bases between the germline ends. The CDR3 covers 16 residues. Per germline, CDR1 LNHDA and CDR2 SQIVND (reference sequence). The CDR3 region is CASSIRLFSGANVLTF. The CDR3 nucleotides read TGTGCCAGTAGTATTCGGTTATTCTCTGGGGCCAACGTCCTGACTTTC.